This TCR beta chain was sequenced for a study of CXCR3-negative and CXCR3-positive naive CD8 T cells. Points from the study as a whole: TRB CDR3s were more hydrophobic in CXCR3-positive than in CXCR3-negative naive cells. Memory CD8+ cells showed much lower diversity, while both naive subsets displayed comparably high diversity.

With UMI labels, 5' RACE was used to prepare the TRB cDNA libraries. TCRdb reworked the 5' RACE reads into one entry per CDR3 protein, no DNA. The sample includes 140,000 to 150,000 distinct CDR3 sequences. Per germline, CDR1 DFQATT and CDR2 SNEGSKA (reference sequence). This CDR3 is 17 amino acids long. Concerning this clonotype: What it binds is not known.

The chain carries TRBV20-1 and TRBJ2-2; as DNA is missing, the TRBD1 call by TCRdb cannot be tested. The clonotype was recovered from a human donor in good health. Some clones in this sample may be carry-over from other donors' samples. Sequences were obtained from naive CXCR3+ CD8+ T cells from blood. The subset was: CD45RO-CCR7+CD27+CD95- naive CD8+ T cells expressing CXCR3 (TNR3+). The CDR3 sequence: CSARDLPSGGTVGELFF.